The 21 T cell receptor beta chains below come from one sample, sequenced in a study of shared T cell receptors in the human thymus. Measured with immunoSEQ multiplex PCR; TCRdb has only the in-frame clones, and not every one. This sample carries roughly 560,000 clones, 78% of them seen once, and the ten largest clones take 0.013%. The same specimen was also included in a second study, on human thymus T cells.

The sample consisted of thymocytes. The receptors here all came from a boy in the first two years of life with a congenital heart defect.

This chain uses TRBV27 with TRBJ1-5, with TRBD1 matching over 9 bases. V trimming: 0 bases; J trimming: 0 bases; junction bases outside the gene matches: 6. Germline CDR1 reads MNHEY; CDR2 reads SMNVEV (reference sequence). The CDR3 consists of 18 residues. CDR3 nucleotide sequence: TGTGCCAGCAGTTTATCGGGGACAGGGACTTATAGCAATCAGCCCCAGCATTTT. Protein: CASSLSGTGTYSNQPQHF.

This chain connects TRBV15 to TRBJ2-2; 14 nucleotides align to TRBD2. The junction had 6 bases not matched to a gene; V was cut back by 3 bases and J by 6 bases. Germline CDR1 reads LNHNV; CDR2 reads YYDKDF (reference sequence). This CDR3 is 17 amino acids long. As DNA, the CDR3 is TGTGCCACCAGCAGGACTAGCGGGAGGGCCATCTCCGGGGAGCTGTTTTTT. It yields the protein CATSRTSGRAISGELFF.

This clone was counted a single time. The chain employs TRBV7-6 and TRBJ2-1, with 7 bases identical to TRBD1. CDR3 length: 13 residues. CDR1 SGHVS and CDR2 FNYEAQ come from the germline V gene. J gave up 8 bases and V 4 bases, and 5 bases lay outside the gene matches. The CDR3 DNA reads TGTGCCAGCAGCTCGACAGGGACGGATGAGCAGTTCTTC. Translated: CASSSTGTDEQFF.

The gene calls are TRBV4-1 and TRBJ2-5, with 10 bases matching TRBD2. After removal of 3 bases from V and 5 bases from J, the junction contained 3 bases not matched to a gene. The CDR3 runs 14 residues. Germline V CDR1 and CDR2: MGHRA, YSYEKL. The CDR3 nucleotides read TGCGCCAGCAGCCAGGGACTAGCGAGGGAGACCCAGTACTTC. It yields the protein CASSQGLARETQYF.

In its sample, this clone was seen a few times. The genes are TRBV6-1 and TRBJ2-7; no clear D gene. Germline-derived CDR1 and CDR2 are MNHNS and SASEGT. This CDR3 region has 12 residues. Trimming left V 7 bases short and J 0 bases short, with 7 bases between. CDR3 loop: CASMHNSYEQYF. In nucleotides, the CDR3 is TGTGCCAGCATGCACAACTCCTACGAGCAGTACTTC.

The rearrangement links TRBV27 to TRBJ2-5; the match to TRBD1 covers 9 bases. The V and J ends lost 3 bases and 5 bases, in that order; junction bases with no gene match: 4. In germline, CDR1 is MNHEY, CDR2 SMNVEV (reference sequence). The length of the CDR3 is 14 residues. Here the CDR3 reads CASSFTGGTETQYF. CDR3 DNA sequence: TGTGCCAGCAGTTTCACAGGGGGCACCGAGACCCAGTACTTC.

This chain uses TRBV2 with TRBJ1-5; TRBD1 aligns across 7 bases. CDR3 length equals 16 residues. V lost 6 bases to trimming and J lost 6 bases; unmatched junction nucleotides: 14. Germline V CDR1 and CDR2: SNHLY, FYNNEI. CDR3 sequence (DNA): TGTGCCAGCAGCCCGTATCGGACAGGCTCGAGTCAGCCCCAGCATTTT. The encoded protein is CASSPYRTGSSQPQHF. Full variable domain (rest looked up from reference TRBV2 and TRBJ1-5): EPEVTQTPSHQVTQMGQEVILRCVPISNHLYFYWYRQILGQKVEFLVSFYNNEISEKSEIFDDQFSVERPDGSNFTLKIRSTKLEDSAMYFCASSPYRTGSSQPQHFGDGTRLSIL.

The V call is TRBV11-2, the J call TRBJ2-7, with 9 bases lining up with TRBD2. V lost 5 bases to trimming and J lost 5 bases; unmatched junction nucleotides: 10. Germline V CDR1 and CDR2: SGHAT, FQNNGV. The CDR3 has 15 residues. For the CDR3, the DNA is TGTGCCAGCAGCCGCGGGGGGGGAGGCCTCCACGAGCAGTACTTC. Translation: CASSRGGGGLHEQYF. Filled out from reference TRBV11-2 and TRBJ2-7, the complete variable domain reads EAGVAQSPRYKIIEKRQSVAFWCNPISGHATLYWYQQILGQGPKLLIQFQNNGVVDDSQLPKDRFSAERLKGVDSTLKIQPAKLEDSAVYLCASSRGGGGLHEQYFGPGTRLTVT.

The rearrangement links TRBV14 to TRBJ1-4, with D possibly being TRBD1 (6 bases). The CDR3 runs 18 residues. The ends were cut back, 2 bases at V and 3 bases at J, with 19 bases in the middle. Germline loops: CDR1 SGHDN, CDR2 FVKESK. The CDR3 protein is CASSQPRRGARANEKLFF. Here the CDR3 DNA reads TGTGCCAGCAGCCAACCCCGTCGGGGGGCGAGGGCTAATGAAAAACTGTTTTTT.

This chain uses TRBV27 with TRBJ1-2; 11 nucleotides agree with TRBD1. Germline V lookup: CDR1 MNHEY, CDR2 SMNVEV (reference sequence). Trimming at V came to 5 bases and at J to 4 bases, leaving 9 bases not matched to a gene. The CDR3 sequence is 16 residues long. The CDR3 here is CASSPPRTGGSYGYTF. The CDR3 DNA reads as TGTGCCAGCAGTCCCCCCCGGACAGGGGGCAGCTATGGCTACACCTTC.

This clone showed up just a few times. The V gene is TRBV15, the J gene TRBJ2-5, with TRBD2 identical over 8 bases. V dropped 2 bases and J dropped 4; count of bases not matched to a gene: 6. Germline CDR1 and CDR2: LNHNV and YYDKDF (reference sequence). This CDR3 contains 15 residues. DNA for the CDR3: TGTGCCACCAGCAGAAAGGGGGGACTAGTAGAGACCCAGTACTTC. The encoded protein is CATSRKGGLVETQYF.

The DNA for the CDR3 is TGTGCCAGCAGCCAGGACAGGGTGGATAGAACCTATGGCTACACCTTC. It specifies CASSQDRVDRTYGYTF. The chain uses TRBV5-4 and TRBJ1-2; 8 positions match TRBD1. V shed 4 bases, J shed 4 bases, and the junction held 12 bases outside the gene matches. CDR1 is SGHNT, CDR2 YYREEE, per germline (reference sequence). This CDR3 has 16 residues.

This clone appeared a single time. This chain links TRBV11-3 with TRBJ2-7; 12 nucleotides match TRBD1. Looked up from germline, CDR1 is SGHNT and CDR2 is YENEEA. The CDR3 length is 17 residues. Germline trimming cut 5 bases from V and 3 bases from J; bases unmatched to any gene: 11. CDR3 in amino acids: CASSPGRGQGALYEQYF. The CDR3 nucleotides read TGTGCCAGCAGCCCCGGGCGGGGACAGGGGGCACTCTACGAGCAGTACTTC.

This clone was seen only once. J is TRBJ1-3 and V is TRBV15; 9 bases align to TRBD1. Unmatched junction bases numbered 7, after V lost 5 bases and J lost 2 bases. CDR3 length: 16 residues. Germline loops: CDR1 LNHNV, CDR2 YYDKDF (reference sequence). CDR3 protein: CATSARQGEAGNTIYF. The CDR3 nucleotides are TGTGCCACCAGCGCCCGACAGGGGGAAGCTGGAAACACCATATATTTT.

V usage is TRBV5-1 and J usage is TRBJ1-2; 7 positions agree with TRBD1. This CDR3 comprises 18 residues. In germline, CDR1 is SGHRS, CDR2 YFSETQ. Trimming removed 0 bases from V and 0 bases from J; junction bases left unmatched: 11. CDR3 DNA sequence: TGCGCCAGCAGCTTGGGGGACAGAGCATTCTCTGCTAACTATGGCTACACCTTC. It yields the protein CASSLGDRAFSANYGYTF.

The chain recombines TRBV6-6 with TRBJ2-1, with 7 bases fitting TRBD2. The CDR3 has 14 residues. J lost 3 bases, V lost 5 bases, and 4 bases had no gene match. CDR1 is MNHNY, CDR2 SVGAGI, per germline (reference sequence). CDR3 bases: TGTGCCAGCAGTCGGACTAGGGGCTACAATGAGCAGTTCTTC. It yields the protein CASSRTRGYNEQFF.

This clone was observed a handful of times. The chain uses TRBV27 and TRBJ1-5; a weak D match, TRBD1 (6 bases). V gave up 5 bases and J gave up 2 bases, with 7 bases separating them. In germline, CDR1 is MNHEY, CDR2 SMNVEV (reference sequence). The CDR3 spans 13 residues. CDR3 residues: CASSPGGNQPQHF. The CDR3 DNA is TGTGCCAGCAGTCCAGGGGGCAATCAGCCCCAGCATTTT.

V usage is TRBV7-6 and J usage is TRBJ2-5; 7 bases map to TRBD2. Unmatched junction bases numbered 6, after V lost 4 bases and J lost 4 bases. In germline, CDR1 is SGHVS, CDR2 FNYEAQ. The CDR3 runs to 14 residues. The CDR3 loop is CASSYSREGETQYF. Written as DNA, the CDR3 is TGTGCCAGCAGCTATTCCAGGGAGGGAGAGACCCAGTACTTC.

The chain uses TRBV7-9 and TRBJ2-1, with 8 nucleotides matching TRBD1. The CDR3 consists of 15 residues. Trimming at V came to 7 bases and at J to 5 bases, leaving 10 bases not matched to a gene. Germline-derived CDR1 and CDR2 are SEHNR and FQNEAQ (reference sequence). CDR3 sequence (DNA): TGTGCCAGCACCCCATGGGGGACAGGAGACAATGAGCAGTTCTTC. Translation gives CASTPWGTGDNEQFF.

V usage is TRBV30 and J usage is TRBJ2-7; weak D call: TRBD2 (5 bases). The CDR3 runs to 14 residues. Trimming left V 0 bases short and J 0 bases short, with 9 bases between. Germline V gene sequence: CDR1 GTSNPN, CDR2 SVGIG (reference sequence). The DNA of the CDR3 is TGTGCCTGGAGTGTCAGGAGGAGCTCCTACGAGCAGTACTTC. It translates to CAWSVRRSSYEQYF. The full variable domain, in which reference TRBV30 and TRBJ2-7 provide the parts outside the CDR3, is SQTIHQWPATLVQPVGSPLSLECTVEGTSNPNLYWYRQAAGRGLQLLFYSVGIGQISSEVPQNLSASRPQDRQFILSSKKLLLSDSGFYLCAWSVRRSSYEQYFGPGTRLTVT.

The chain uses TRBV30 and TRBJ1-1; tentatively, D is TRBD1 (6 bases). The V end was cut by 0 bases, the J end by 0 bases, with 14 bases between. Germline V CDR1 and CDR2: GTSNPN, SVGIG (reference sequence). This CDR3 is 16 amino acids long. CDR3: CAWSVGQGLMNTEAFF. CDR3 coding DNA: TGTGCCTGGAGTGTGGGACAAGGGCTTATGAACACTGAAGCTTTCTTT.